The clone carrying this T cell receptor (beta chain) has more than one count but fewer than ten. Trimming shortened V by 2 bases and J by 8 bases, and 19 bases separated the two germline ends. CDR1 SGHKS and CDR2 YYEKEE come from the germline V gene (reference sequence). The CDR3 contains 15 residues. The record originates from a study of regulatory T cells in long-lasting Graves disease. The time point was: newly diagnosed GD, antithyroid drugs for less than 3 months. Preparation of the TCR library used RNA extracted from PBMCs. Both iRepertoire HTBI primers and Arm-PCR of CDR3 regions were used to build the TCR beta libraries. One entry per CDR3 protein, called by TCRdb with MiXCR from the multiplex PCR reads. Of 450,000 to 600,000 distinct CDR3 sequences in the sample, about 14% are singletons; the top ten hold approximately 9.3%. The sample also formed part of further work on T cells in Graves' hyperthyroidism and ophthalmopathy.

The clonotype comes from a man under 40 with Graves disease. The specimen was peripheral blood mononuclear cells (PBMCs), collected at new diagnosis, from a patient treated with antithyroid drugs. The chain has TRBV5-5 and TRBJ1-1, with D perhaps TRBD1 (5 bases). CDR3 region: CASSFVGRGDEEAFF. Here the CDR3 DNA reads TGTGCCAGCAGCTTCGTGGGGAGGGGCGATGAAGAAGCTTTCTTT. Full variable domain (rest looked up from reference TRBV5-5 and TRBJ1-1): DAGVTQSPTHLIKTRGQQVTLRCSPISGHKSVSWYQQVLGQGPQFIFQYYEKEERGRGNFPDRFSARQFPNYSSELNVNALLLGDSALYLCASSFVGRGDEEAFFGQGTRLTVV.